The source of this T cell receptor (beta chain) is a study of T cells in Graves' hyperthyroidism and ophthalmopathy. Amplified TCR beta CDR3 regions derived from RNA transcripts. An initial round of RT-PCR targeting the TCR CDR3 relied on the HTBI primer set. TCRdb re-called the multiplex PCR reads with MiXCR, one entry per CDR3 protein. The table lists approximately 480,000 distinct CDR3 sequences, less than 25% of them singletons. Germline values: CDR1 MNHEY, CDR2 SVGAGI. The trim removed 2 bases at V and 5 bases at J, leaving 5 bases unmatched. CDR3 length: 14 residues. Sequencing was performed on blood. The receptor comes from a man aged 18-30 years with Graves' hyperthyroidism. The chain is built from TRBV6-5 and TRBJ2-5, with 7 nucleotides matching TRBD2. The CDR3 protein is CASSYRGREETQYF. DNA of the CDR3: TGTGCCAGCAGTTACCGTGGGCGGGAGGAGACCCAGTACTTC.